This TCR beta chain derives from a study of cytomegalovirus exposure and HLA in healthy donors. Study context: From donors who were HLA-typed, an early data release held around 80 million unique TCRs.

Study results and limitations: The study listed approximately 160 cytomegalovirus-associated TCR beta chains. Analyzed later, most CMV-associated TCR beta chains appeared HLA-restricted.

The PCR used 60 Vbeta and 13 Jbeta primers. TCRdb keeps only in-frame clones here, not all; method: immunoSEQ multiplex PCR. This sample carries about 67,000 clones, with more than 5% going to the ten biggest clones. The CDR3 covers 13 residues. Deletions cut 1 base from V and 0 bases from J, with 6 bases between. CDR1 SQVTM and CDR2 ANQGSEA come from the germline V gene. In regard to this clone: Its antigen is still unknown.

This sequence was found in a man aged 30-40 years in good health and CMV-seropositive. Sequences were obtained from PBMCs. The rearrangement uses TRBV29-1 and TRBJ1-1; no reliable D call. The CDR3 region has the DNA TGCAGCGTTGAAGGAGGGATGAACACTGAAGCTTTCTTT. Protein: CSVEGGMNTEAFF.